The 14 T cell receptor beta chains given below trace back to one sample, sequenced in a study of Ad26.COV2.S vaccination and SARS-CoV-2 variants. Sequencing used immunoSEQ multiplex PCR; TCRdb keeps in-frame clones, though not all of them. This sample has hundreds of thousands of clones; 92% occur once, and the top ten carry 3% to 5%. The source material was peripheral blood, sampled after recovery from COVID-19. Receptors originate from a human donor who had recovered from COVID-19.

The chain employs TRBV9 and TRBJ1-6; maybe TRBD1 (5 bases). This CDR3 is 15 amino acids long. Trimming removed 0 bases at V and 7 bases at J, with 11 bases between. Germline V gene lookup returns CDR1 SGDLS and CDR2 YYNGEE. The CDR3 here is CASSVGRQGNSPLHF. In DNA form, the CDR3 reads TGTGCCAGCAGCGTAGGGCGTCAGGGAAATTCACCCCTCCACTTT.

The V gene is TRBV15, the J gene TRBJ1-4, with TRBD1 matching over 9 bases. This CDR3 region has 17 residues. The J segment lost 7 bases and the V segment lost 0 bases, leaving 9 bases of the junction unmatched. Germline-derived CDR1 and CDR2 are LNHNV and YYDKDF (reference sequence). The CDR3 bases are TGTGCCACCAGCAGAGATAAGGGACAGGGTATCGGTGAAAAACTGTTTTTT. It specifies CATSRDKGQGIGEKLFF.

In this sample, this clone turned up once. V and J are TRBV5-5 and TRBJ2-7; D is perhaps TRBD2 (5 bases). The CDR3 has 13 residues. V dropped 5 bases and J dropped 4 bases, with 13 bases sitting between them. CDR1 and CDR2 from the germline V gene are SGHKS and YYEKEE (reference sequence). The CDR3, as DNA: TGTGCCAGCAGGAAAGGGAGTCAGTACGAGCAGTACTTC. Residues: CASRKGSQYEQYF.

V usage is TRBV10-3 and J usage is TRBJ2-7; 8 bases match TRBD1. The CDR3 has 17 amino acids. V gave up 7 bases and J gave up 4 bases; unmatched junction bases: 18. Germline lookup yields CDR1 ENHRY and CDR2 SYGVKD. The CDR3: CAITPGIGTGHPYEQYF. CDR3 coding DNA: TGTGCCATCACCCCGGGGATTGGGACAGGACACCCTTACGAGCAGTACTTC.

The V gene is TRBV6-5, the J gene TRBJ2-7, with D tentatively TRBD2 (5 bases). Per the germline V gene, CDR1 is MNHEY and CDR2 is SVGAGI. Trimming stripped 8 bases from V and 4 bases from J, with 15 bases between. The CDR3 length is 13 residues. The CDR3 DNA follows: TGTGCCAGCGCCCGCGGCCCGGGGTACGAGCAGTACTTC. Amino acids: CASARGPGYEQYF.

The rearrangement joins TRBV9 to TRBJ1-6; possible D gene TRBD1, 5 bases. The CDR3 runs to 17 residues. Germline V lookup: CDR1 SGDLS, CDR2 YYNGEE. Trimming shortened V by 3 bases and J by 1 base, and 14 bases separated the two germline ends. The CDR3 DNA reads TGTGCCAGCAGCGCCCAACAGGATGGGTCCTATAATTCACCCCTCCACTTT. It codes for CASSAQQDGSYNSPLHF. Filled out from reference TRBV9 and TRBJ1-6, the complete variable domain reads DSGVTQTPKHLITATGQRVTLRCSPRSGDLSVYWYQQSLDQGLQFLIQYYNGEERAKGNILERFSAQQFPDLHSELNLSSLELGDSALYFCASSAQQDGSYNSPLHFGNGTRLTVT.

Notes on this clone: This specimen includes other DNA sequences encoding the same CDR3. The V call is TRBV29-1, the J call TRBJ2-1, with D possibly matching TRBD2 (5 bases). Trimming removed 4 bases from V and 7 bases from J, with 5 bases in between. The CDR3 extends over 10 amino acids. The V gene's germline CDR1 is SQVTM and CDR2 ANQGSEA. Here the CDR3 DNA reads TGCAGCGTTGGCGGGAATGAGCAGTTCTTC. Residues: CSVGGNEQFF.

The chain uses TRBV7-9 and TRBJ1-2; no clear D. The CDR3 consists of 13 residues. Trimming stripped 1 base from V and 4 bases from J, with 7 bases between. Germline lookup yields CDR1 SEHNR and CDR2 FQNEAQ (reference sequence). CDR3 amino acids: CASSLDSSYGYTF. The CDR3, as DNA: TGTGCCAGCAGCTTAGACAGCAGCTATGGCTACACCTTC. The full variable domain, with the rest looked up from reference TRBV7-9 and TRBJ1-2, is DTGVSQNPRHKITKRGQNVTFRCDPISEHNRLYWYRQTLGQGPEFLTYFQNEAQLEKSRLLSDRFSAERPKGSFSTLEIQRTEQGDSAMYLCASSLDSSYGYTFGSGTRLTVV.

V gene TRBV29-1 combines with J gene TRBJ1-2; no reliable D call. CDR3 length: 14 amino acids. V was trimmed by 3 bases and J by 0 bases, leaving 11 bases between them. The germline V gene encodes CDR1 SQVTM and CDR2 ANQGSEA. CDR3: CSVELGASNYGYTF. CDR3 sequence (DNA): TGCAGCGTTGAGCTTGGTGCATCTAACTATGGCTACACCTTC. Based on the CDR3 plus reference TRBV29-1 and TRBJ1-2, the full variable domain is SAVISQKPSRDICQRGTSLTIQCQVDSQVTMMFWYRQQPGQSLTLIATANQGSEATYESGFVIDKFPISRPNLTFSTLTVSNMSPEDSSIYLCSVELGASNYGYTFGSGTRLTVV.

The gene calls are TRBV6-5 and TRBJ1-1; TRBD1 agrees at 8 bases. The CDR3 has 13 amino acids. Germline CDR1 MNHEY, CDR2 SVGAGI. The ends lost 5 bases at V and 8 bases at J; junction bases unmatched: 7. CDR3 nucleotide sequence: TGTGCCAGCAGTCGGGACAGGCTAGCGGAAGCTTTCTTT. Translation gives CASSRDRLAEAFF.

The chain is built from TRBV5-4 and TRBJ1-1; no definite D call. The CDR3 runs 14 residues. V lost 0 bases and J lost 1, with 7 bases in between. Per germline, CDR1 SGHNT and CDR2 YYREEE (reference sequence). The CDR3 region is CASSLEGANTEAFF. CDR3 coding DNA: TGTGCCAGCAGCTTGGAGGGCGCGAACACTGAAGCTTTCTTT. Full variable domain (outside the CDR3, taken from reference TRBV5-4 and TRBJ1-1): ETGVTQSPTHLIKTRGQQVTLRCSSQSGHNTVSWYQQALGQGPQFIFQYYREEENGRGNFPPRFSGLQFPNYSSELNVNALELDDSALYLCASSLEGANTEAFFGQGTRLTVV.

The V gene is TRBV18, the J gene TRBJ1-1, with 7 nucleotides matching TRBD1. Trimming removed 3 bases from V and 3 bases from J; junction bases left unmatched: 4. CDR1 is KGHSH and CDR2 is LQKENI in the germline V gene. The CDR3 has 14 residues. CDR3 in amino acids: CASSPYTGDTEAFF. CDR3 nucleotide sequence: TGTGCCAGCTCACCTTACACAGGGGACACTGAAGCTTTCTTT.

This chain links TRBV6-5 with TRBJ1-4, with 8 bases that match TRBD1. CDR1 is MNHEY, CDR2 SVGAGI, per germline. V lost 5 bases and J lost 8; bases outside the gene matches: 7. The CDR3 is 14 residues long. The CDR3 DNA reads TGTGCCAGCAGTCCCAGGGGGCCGTTGGAAAAACTGTTTTTT. Encoded protein: CASSPRGPLEKLFF.

The rearrangement links TRBV7-2 to TRBJ1-5; TRBD1 aligns across 7 bases. CDR1 SGHTA and CDR2 FQGNSA come from the germline V gene. Trimming removed 5 bases from V and 1 base from J; junction bases left unmatched: 5. The CDR3 length is 15 residues. The CDR3 sequence is CASSQQGVSNQPQHF. In DNA form, the CDR3 reads TGTGCCAGCAGCCAGCAGGGGGTAAGCAATCAGCCCCAGCATTTT.